Listed here is a single TCR beta chain. Its antigen is undetermined. This entry belongs to a study of pediatric ulcerative colitis. The study's findings and limits: Compared with controls, ulcerative colitis showed greater blood-rectum clone sharing. Blood samples from two patients yielded substantially fewer templates and were excluded from blood-rectal overlap analysis.

No immunosuppressive drugs were given to ulcerative colitis patients before diagnostic colonoscopy. Libraries were prepared by immunoSEQ multiplex PCR; TCRdb keeps only in-frame clonotypes and omits some of them. The table shows fewer than 13,000 clones, with 88% occurring only once. The CDR3 has 18 residues. Germline CDR1 SGHVS, CDR2 FNYEAQ. V was trimmed by 5 bases and J by 3 bases, leaving 25 bases between them. Specimen: blood. The chain joins TRBV7-6 to TRBJ1-1; D is ambiguous. The receptor was derived from a girl between 5 and 17 years old with moderate ulcerative colitis. DNA of the CDR3: TGTGCCAGCAGCCCCAGCGATGGGGAGGGAAGGGCGGACACTGAAGCTTTCTTT. Protein product: CASSPSDGEGRADTEAFF.